These T cell receptor beta chains were read from a single sample in a study of PD-1 blockade in mismatch repair-deficient tumors. The assay was immunoSEQ multiplex PCR, and TCRdb's table has in-frame clones only and misses some. The data show tens of thousands of clones, with 70% to 90% seen just once and around 5.5% held by the top ten. Sequencing used peripheral blood, obtained 44 weeks after starting pembrolizumab. These receptors were taken from an adult with mismatch repair-deficient cancer. Each CDR3 is given with its conserved first and last residue. D genes are given only for firm matches. Only part of the rows carry a size: once, few, many, or a class if the clone is expanded.

d_call: -; v_call: TRBV5-5; j_call: TRBJ2-5; clone_size: -; cdr3_nt: TGTGCCAGCAGCTTGGGACCTGGGGAGACCCAGTACTTC; cdr3_aa: CASSLGPGETQYF
d_call: -; v_call: TRBV11-2; j_call: TRBJ1-3; clone_size: -; cdr3_nt: TGTGCCAGCAGCTTAAGAGACTCTGGAAACACCATATATTTT; cdr3_aa: CASSLRDSGNTIYF
d_call: TRBD1; v_call: TRBV7-2; j_call: TRBJ1-1; clone_size: -; cdr3_nt: TGTGCCAGCAGCTTAGGACAGGGACGGATGAACACTGAAGCTTTCTTT; cdr3_aa: CASSLGQGRMNTEAFF
d_call: TRBD2; v_call: TRBV7-9; j_call: TRBJ2-3; clone_size: -; cdr3_nt: TGTGCCAGCAGCTTAACTAGCGGGAGGGTAACAGATACGCAGTATTTT; cdr3_aa: CASSLTSGRVTDTQYF
d_call: TRBD1; v_call: TRBV7-3; j_call: TRBJ2-1; clone_size: -; cdr3_nt: TGTGCCAGCAGCTTTGGGTCAGGGGGCAAGAATGAGCAGTTCTTC; cdr3_aa: CASSFGSGGKNEQFF
d_call: TRBD1; v_call: TRBV19; j_call: TRBJ1-2; clone_size: -; cdr3_nt: TGTGCCACCACAACAGGGGGCTCGCCTGGCTACACCTTC; cdr3_aa: CATTTGGSPGYTF
d_call: -; v_call: TRBV10-2; j_call: TRBJ2-7; clone_size: -; cdr3_nt: TGCGCCAGCAGTGACAGGGGTGGGCCCTACGAGCAGTACTTC; cdr3_aa: CASSDRGGPYEQYF
d_call: -; v_call: TRBV25-1; j_call: TRBJ2-1; clone_size: -; cdr3_nt: TGTGCCAGCAGTCAATTAGAGGGGATGCGGGATGAGCAGTTCTTC; cdr3_aa: CASSQLEGMRDEQFF
d_call: TRBD2; v_call: TRBV28; j_call: TRBJ2-5; clone_size: -; cdr3_nt: TGTGCCAGCAGAGTGACTAGCGGGAGGAGGGAGACCCAGTACTTC; cdr3_aa: CASRVTSGRRETQYF
d_call: TRBD2; v_call: TRBV5-1; j_call: TRBJ2-1; clone_size: -; cdr3_nt: TGCGCCAGCAGCGATAGCGGGAGGGCAGGTGACAATGAGCAGTTCTTC; cdr3_aa: CASSDSGRAGDNEQFF
d_call: -; v_call: TRBV21-1; j_call: TRBJ2-2; clone_size: -; cdr3_nt: TGTGCCAGCGTCCTCAAGACAGGGGAGATTCCGGGGGAGCTGTTTTTT; cdr3_aa: CASVLKTGEIPGELFF
d_call: -; v_call: TRBV6-5; j_call: TRBJ2-2; clone_size: -; cdr3_nt: TGTGCCAGCAGTACAGGGTATAGTGCCGGGGAGCTGTTTTTT; cdr3_aa: CASSTGYSAGELFF
d_call: -; v_call: TRBV5-4; j_call: TRBJ1-1; clone_size: once; cdr3_nt: TGCGCCAGCAGCCAAGATCAAATCAGGGTTGCTTTCTTT; cdr3_aa: CASSQDQIRVAFF
d_call: -; v_call: TRBV2; j_call: TRBJ1-1; clone_size: -; cdr3_nt: TGTGCCAGCAGCCCCCCGGGACGGTGGACTGAAGCTTTCTTT; cdr3_aa: CASSPPGRWTEAFF
d_call: TRBD1; v_call: TRBV9; j_call: TRBJ1-5; clone_size: few; cdr3_nt: TGTGCCAGCAGCGGGGGGACAGCAAATCAGCCCCAGCATTTT; cdr3_aa: CASSGGTANQPQHF
d_call: TRBD1; v_call: TRBV6-1; j_call: TRBJ1-1; clone_size: many; cdr3_nt: TGTGCCAGCAGAAGGGACAGCGGGAACACTGAAGCTTTCTTT; cdr3_aa: CASRRDSGNTEAFF
d_call: -; v_call: TRBV7-9; j_call: TRBJ1-1; clone_size: few; cdr3_nt: TGTGCCAGCAGTAAAGCAGGGTCTGAAGCTTTCTTT; cdr3_aa: CASSKAGSEAFF
d_call: TRBD2; v_call: TRBV6-1; j_call: TRBJ2-7; clone_size: -; cdr3_nt: TGTGCCAGCTCTAGTAGTACTAGCGTCTCCTACGAGCAGTACTTC; cdr3_aa: CASSSSTSVSYEQYF
d_call: -; v_call: TRBV13; j_call: TRBJ2-5; clone_size: -; cdr3_nt: TGTGCCAGCAGCGAGAGGGAGAGGGGACCAAAAGAGACCCAGTACTTC; cdr3_aa: CASSERERGPKETQYF
d_call: TRBD2; v_call: TRBV11-2; j_call: TRBJ2-3; clone_size: -; cdr3_nt: TGTGCCAGCAGCTCCGCCGGGACTAGCGGGCTAGATACGCAGTATTTT; cdr3_aa: CASSSAGTSGLDTQYF
d_call: -; v_call: TRBV30; j_call: TRBJ1-2; clone_size: -; cdr3_nt: TGTGCCTGGACCTCCTCTGGGGTCGGCTACACCTTC; cdr3_aa: CAWTSSGVGYTF
d_call: TRBD2; v_call: TRBV5-1; j_call: TRBJ2-1; clone_size: -; cdr3_nt: TGCGCCAGCAGCCCGACTAGCGGGGGCAGTGAGCAGTTCTTC; cdr3_aa: CASSPTSGGSEQFF
d_call: -; v_call: TRBV6-4; j_call: TRBJ2-1; clone_size: once; cdr3_nt: TGTGCCAGCAGTGAAGTAATAGCGTCCCACAATGAGCAGTTCTTC; cdr3_aa: CASSEVIASHNEQFF
d_call: -; v_call: TRBV7-3; j_call: TRBJ2-1; clone_size: few; cdr3_nt: TGTGCCAGCAGCTTAAACGTCGCGGAATATTACAATGAGCAGTTCTTC; cdr3_aa: CASSLNVAEYYNEQFF
d_call: -; v_call: TRBV29-1; j_call: TRBJ2-1; clone_size: -; cdr3_nt: TGCAGCGTGGGTATACAGCAAGACAATGAGCAGTTCTTC; cdr3_aa: CSVGIQQDNEQFF
d_call: TRBD1; v_call: TRBV2; j_call: TRBJ1-2; clone_size: -; cdr3_nt: TGTGCCAGCAGTGTAAACAGGGGGCCTGGCTATGGCTACACCTTC; cdr3_aa: CASSVNRGPGYGYTF
d_call: -; v_call: TRBV19; j_call: TRBJ2-1; clone_size: -; cdr3_nt: TGTGCCAGTAGTATAGGGAATCCCTTTGGTGAGCAGTTCTTC; cdr3_aa: CASSIGNPFGEQFF
d_call: TRBD2; v_call: TRBV6-4; j_call: TRBJ2-3; clone_size: -; cdr3_nt: TGTGCCAGCAGTGAAGGACTAGCGCCAGATACGCAGTATTTT; cdr3_aa: CASSEGLAPDTQYF
d_call: -; v_call: TRBV11-1; j_call: TRBJ2-1; clone_size: once; cdr3_nt: TGTGCCAGCTCCCAACAGGGCTACAATGAGCAGTTCTTC; cdr3_aa: CASSQQGYNEQFF
d_call: -; v_call: TRBV5-4; j_call: TRBJ2-4; clone_size: -; cdr3_nt: TGTGCCAGCAGCTTCCCAGAGTTACTAGCCAAAAACATTCAGTACTTC; cdr3_aa: CASSFPELLAKNIQYF
d_call: TRBD2; v_call: TRBV6-5; j_call: TRBJ2-3; clone_size: -; cdr3_nt: TGTGCCAGCAGTTTTCAACTAGCGGAGAGCACAGATACGCAGTATTTT; cdr3_aa: CASSFQLAESTDTQYF
d_call: TRBD2; v_call: TRBV4-1; j_call: TRBJ2-7; clone_size: -; cdr3_nt: TGCGCCAGCAGCCAAGACACCCTAGCGGGAGGGCCTCGTTCCTACGAGCAGTACTTC; cdr3_aa: CASSQDTLAGGPRSYEQYF
d_call: -; v_call: TRBV5-4; j_call: TRBJ1-1; clone_size: -; cdr3_nt: TGTGCCAGCAGCGGCGGTACCACTGAAGCTTTCTTT; cdr3_aa: CASSGGTTEAFF
d_call: -; v_call: TRBV9; j_call: TRBJ1-2; clone_size: -; cdr3_nt: TGTGCCAGCAGCGTCGACAGAGGCTATGGCTACACCTTC; cdr3_aa: CASSVDRGYGYTF
d_call: -; v_call: TRBV14; j_call: TRBJ2-5; clone_size: -; cdr3_nt: TGTGCCAGCAGCCAAGTCGGGCTGGAGACCCAGTACTTC; cdr3_aa: CASSQVGLETQYF
d_call: -; v_call: TRBV12-5; j_call: TRBJ2-3; clone_size: -; cdr3_nt: TGTGCTAGTGGTTTTGGTGGCACAGATACGCAGTATTTT; cdr3_aa: CASGFGGTDTQYF
d_call: -; v_call: TRBV19; j_call: TRBJ2-2; clone_size: -; cdr3_nt: TGTGCCAGTAGTATGTGGGGCCCCAGGGACGGGGAGCTGTTTTTT; cdr3_aa: CASSMWGPRDGELFF
d_call: TRBD1; v_call: TRBV14; j_call: TRBJ1-1; clone_size: few; cdr3_nt: TGTGCCAGTAGACAGGGGACGGGGCACACTGAAGCTTTCTTT; cdr3_aa: CASRQGTGHTEAFF
d_call: TRBD1; v_call: TRBV4-3; j_call: TRBJ1-1; clone_size: -; cdr3_nt: TGCGCCAGCAGCCAAGAGGGGGACAGGGGGGCTGAAGCTTTCTTT; cdr3_aa: CASSQEGDRGAEAFF
d_call: -; v_call: TRBV21-1; j_call: TRBJ2-5; clone_size: -; cdr3_nt: TGTGCCAGCAGCAAAGAAAACAGGGTGGAGACCCAGTACTTC; cdr3_aa: CASSKENRVETQYF
d_call: -; v_call: TRBV6-5; j_call: TRBJ2-2; clone_size: -; cdr3_nt: TGTGCCAGCAGCCGGACGCCCGCGAACACCGGGGAGCTGTTTTTT; cdr3_aa: CASSRTPANTGELFF
d_call: TRBD2; v_call: TRBV7-3; j_call: TRBJ2-1; clone_size: -; cdr3_nt: TGTGCCAGCAGCACCGGGACTAGCGGGAGTTATGAGCAGTTCTTC; cdr3_aa: CASSTGTSGSYEQFF
d_call: TRBD1; v_call: TRBV7-7; j_call: TRBJ2-3; clone_size: -; cdr3_nt: TGTGCTAGCAGCCCAGGGGACAGGGTGGGCACAGATACGCAGTATTTT; cdr3_aa: CASSPGDRVGTDTQYF
d_call: -; v_call: TRBV19; j_call: TRBJ1-2; clone_size: -; cdr3_nt: TGTGCCAGTAGTAGATACGATTTAAACTATGGCTACACCTTC; cdr3_aa: CASSRYDLNYGYTF
d_call: -; v_call: TRBV6-6; j_call: TRBJ2-5; clone_size: -; cdr3_nt: TGTGCCAGCAGTTACCGACGGCAGAACCAAGAGACCCAGTACTTC; cdr3_aa: CASSYRRQNQETQYF
d_call: -; v_call: TRBV7-9; j_call: TRBJ2-5; clone_size: once; cdr3_nt: TGTGCCAGCAGGGACCCACCCACAGGGGAGACCCAGTACTTC; cdr3_aa: CASRDPPTGETQYF
d_call: TRBD2; v_call: TRBV2; j_call: TRBJ2-1; clone_size: -; cdr3_nt: TGTGCCAGCAGTGAAACGTGGTTAGCGGGAGCTAGTGAGCAGTTCTTC; cdr3_aa: CASSETWLAGASEQFF
d_call: -; v_call: TRBV6-5; j_call: TRBJ2-7; clone_size: -; cdr3_nt: TGTGCCAGCAGTTTCCAAGGGAACGGGTACGAGCAGTACTTC; cdr3_aa: CASSFQGNGYEQYF
d_call: -; v_call: TRBV6-4; j_call: TRBJ1-1; clone_size: -; cdr3_nt: TGTGCCAGCAGGAGGACGGGCCAGACTGAAGCTTTCTTT; cdr3_aa: CASRRTGQTEAFF
d_call: -; v_call: TRBV27; j_call: TRBJ1-1; clone_size: -; cdr3_nt: TGTGCCAGCAGTCCGGGAAAAAACACTGAAGCTTTCTTT; cdr3_aa: CASSPGKNTEAFF
d_call: -; v_call: TRBV7-2; j_call: TRBJ2-5; clone_size: -; cdr3_nt: TGTGCCAGCAGCTTAGCCAAAGAGACCCAGTACTTC; cdr3_aa: CASSLAKETQYF
d_call: TRBD2; v_call: TRBV28; j_call: TRBJ2-2; clone_size: -; cdr3_nt: TGTGCCAGCAGACCCGGGACTAGCGACCCCAGCGGGACCGGGGAGCTGTTTTTT; cdr3_aa: CASRPGTSDPSGTGELFF
d_call: -; v_call: TRBV10-2; j_call: TRBJ2-1; clone_size: few; cdr3_nt: TGCGCCAGCAAGGAAGGGTTAGGTGAGCAGTTCTTC; cdr3_aa: CASKEGLGEQFF
d_call: -; v_call: TRBV6-1; j_call: TRBJ2-1; clone_size: -; cdr3_nt: TGTGCCAGCAGTGACCATCCAAGCTCCTACAATGAGCAGTTCTTC; cdr3_aa: CASSDHPSSYNEQFF
d_call: TRBD1; v_call: TRBV7-8; j_call: TRBJ2-7; clone_size: -; cdr3_nt: TGTGCCAGCAGCTCCTGGACAGGCTCCTACGAGCAGTACTTC; cdr3_aa: CASSSWTGSYEQYF
d_call: -; v_call: TRBV4-3; j_call: TRBJ2-5; clone_size: -; cdr3_nt: TGCGCCAGCAGCCCTAGCGAGATGGTGGGGGAGACCCAGTACTTC; cdr3_aa: CASSPSEMVGETQYF
d_call: -; v_call: TRBV18; j_call: TRBJ2-1; clone_size: -; cdr3_nt: TGTGCCAGCTCACCACTCCGTCAGGCGGTGGACTCCTACAATGAGCAGTTCTTC; cdr3_aa: CASSPLRQAVDSYNEQFF
d_call: TRBD2; v_call: TRBV5-1; j_call: TRBJ2-7; clone_size: few; cdr3_nt: TGCGCCAGCAGCTTGAGCGGGACCCCCTCCTACGAGCAGTACTTC; cdr3_aa: CASSLSGTPSYEQYF
d_call: -; v_call: TRBV19; j_call: TRBJ2-3; clone_size: -; cdr3_nt: TGTGCCAGTACCGGGGGACCTGGGTCAGATACGCAGTATTTT; cdr3_aa: CASTGGPGSDTQYF